This note documents a single T cell receptor (beta chain) sequence. These data are taken from a study of blood T cell repertoires in COVID-19. Study in general: Some COVID-19 samples were acute and others convalescent; all came from the United States, Italy and Spain. PBMCs, B-cell-depleted T cells, or T cells were the source of the cDNA or gDNA that made up the material.

CDR1 is KGHDR, CDR2 SFDVKD, per germline. The germline V and J ends were trimmed by 3 bases and 6 bases, with 18 bases remaining between them. The CDR3 has 16 residues. In the original workflow: Counts of nucleated cells, estimated from reference gene primer amplification, were obtained. Clones were sequenced by immunoSEQ multiplex PCR, and TCRdb holds only the in-frame ones, with some missing. The DNA gave D and trimming, while V, J and clone size come from that table. Here the sample spans about 280,000 clones, about nine tenths being singletons. Sequenced sample: peripheral blood. This sequence was found in a woman between 25 and 40 years old with active or convalescent COVID-19. The gene calls are TRBV24-1 and TRBJ2-3; TRBD1 is a possible D gene (5 bases). CDR3 amino acids: CATSDTFQGQSDTQYF. CDR3 bases: TGTGCCACCAGTGATACATTCCAGGGTCAATCGGATACGCAGTATTTT.